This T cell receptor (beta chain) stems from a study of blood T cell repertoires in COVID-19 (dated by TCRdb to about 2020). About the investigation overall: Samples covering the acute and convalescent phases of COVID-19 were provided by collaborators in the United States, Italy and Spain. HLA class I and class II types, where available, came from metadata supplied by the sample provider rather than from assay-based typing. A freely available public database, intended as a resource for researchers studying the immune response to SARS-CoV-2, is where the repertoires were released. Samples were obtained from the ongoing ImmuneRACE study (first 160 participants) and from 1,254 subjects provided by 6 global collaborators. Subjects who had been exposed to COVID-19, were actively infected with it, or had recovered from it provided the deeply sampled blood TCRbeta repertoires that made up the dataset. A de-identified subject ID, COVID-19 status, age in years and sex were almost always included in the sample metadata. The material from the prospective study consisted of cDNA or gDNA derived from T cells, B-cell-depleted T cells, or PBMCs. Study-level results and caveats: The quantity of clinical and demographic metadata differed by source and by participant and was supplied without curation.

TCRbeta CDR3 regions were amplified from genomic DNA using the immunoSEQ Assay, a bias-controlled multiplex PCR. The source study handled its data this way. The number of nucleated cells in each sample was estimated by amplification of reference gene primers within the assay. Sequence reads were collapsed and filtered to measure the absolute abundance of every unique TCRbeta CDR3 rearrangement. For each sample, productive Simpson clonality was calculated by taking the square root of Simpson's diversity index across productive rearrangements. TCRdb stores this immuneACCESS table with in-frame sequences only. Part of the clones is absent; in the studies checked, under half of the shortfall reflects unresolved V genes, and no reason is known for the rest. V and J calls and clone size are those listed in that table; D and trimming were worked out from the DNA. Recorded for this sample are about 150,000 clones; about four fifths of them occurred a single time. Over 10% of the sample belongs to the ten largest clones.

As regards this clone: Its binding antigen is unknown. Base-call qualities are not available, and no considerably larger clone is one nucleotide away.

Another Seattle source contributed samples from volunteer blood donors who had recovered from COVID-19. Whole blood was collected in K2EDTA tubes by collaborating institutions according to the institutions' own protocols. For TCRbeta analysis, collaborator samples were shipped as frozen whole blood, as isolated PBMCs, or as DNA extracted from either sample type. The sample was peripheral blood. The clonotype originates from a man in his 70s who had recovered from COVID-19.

CDR3 loop: CASSLGQGNTGELFF. At the DNA level, the sequence is TGTGCCAGCAGCCTGGGACAGGGGAACACCGGGGAGCTGTTTTTT. In this chain, TRBV7-9 is recombined with TRBJ2-2; TRBD1 lines up with 9 middle nucleotides. V is trimmed back by 5 bases and J by 1 base, and the junction contains 2 bases that no gene match accounts for. Measured from the cysteine to the phenylalanine, the CDR3 is 15 residues long. The read is trimmed to its CDR3 DNA, 45 bases read in frame from base 1. CDR1 and CDR2, looked up from the germline V gene (reference sequence), are SEHNR and FQNEAQ.